The TCR delta chain described here comes from a study of gamma-delta chains in newborns, infants, children. Study-wide context: Innate gammadelta T cells reportedly expand polyclonally right after birth, driven by microbial exposure, per the title.

TCRdb used CATT to re-call clones from the reads. The table lists just over 6,000 delta-chain clones, about 2.5% of them singletons. Of note for this clone: For this DNA, TCRdb reports the protein of a much larger clone, which diverges at residue 3, most likely from a read error; the protein presented here is translated directly from the DNA.

The CDR3 is 16 residues long. Per germline, CDR1 GEAIGNYY and CDR2 EKD. The source is a child who was a newborn, infant or young child, either healthy, febrile or measles-vaccinated (not recorded which). Sequenced input: blood. The rearrangement links TRDV2 to TRDJ2, with 9 positions matching TRDD3. The CDR3 region is CAYDTVGDTLTAQLFF. CDR3 nucleotides: TGTGCCTATGACACCGTGGGGGATACTTTGACAGCACAACTCTTCTTT.